Presented here are 28 T cell receptor beta chains from one specimen sequenced in a study of human T cells and chemical hapten exposure. TCRdb processed the RACE reads anew with MiXCR; each CDR3 protein has one entry. The table has 380,000 or so distinct CDR3 sequences, roughly 4.8% seen once; the top ten hold approximately 2.1%. Time point given: patch test 1, 2 weeks after DPC sensitization. Noted treatment: therapeutic diphenylcyclopropenone sensitization with weekly scalp DPC. The starting material was whole blood, obtained in connection with sensitization to the hapten diphenylcyclopropenone (DPC). The receptors shown here come from a woman aged 45-65 years with alopecia areata. Some clones in this sample may be carry-over from other donors' samples.

This clonotype was counted a few times. The chain recombines TRBV5-1 with TRBJ2-1, with 7 positions matching TRBD2. V dropped 0 bases and J dropped 9; count of bases not matched to a gene: 6. Germline CDR1 is SGHRS and CDR2 is YFSETQ. The CDR3 contains 14 residues. The chain's CDR3 is CASSLAGLDLEQFF. The CDR3 nucleotides read TGCGCCAGCAGCTTGGCCGGACTAGACCTTGAGCAGTTCTTC.

This clonotype was seen a handful of times. V gene TRBV3-1 combines with J gene TRBJ2-7; TRBD2 aligns across 10 bases. V trimming: 1 base; J trimming: 5 bases; junction bases outside the gene matches: 8. The CDR3 covers 16 residues. The germline V gene encodes CDR1 LGHDT and CDR2 YNNKEL (reference sequence). CDR3 amino acids: CASSQGAGGPGHEQYF. The CDR3 nucleotides read TGTGCCAGCAGCCAAGGAGCGGGGGGGCCGGGTCACGAGCAGTACTTC.

This clonotype was counted only a few times. The chain recombines TRBV6-2 or TRBV6-3 with TRBJ2-3; D ambiguous. The CDR3 sequence is 15 residues long. V lost 0 bases to trimming and J lost 3 bases, with 10 bases between them. CDR1 and CDR2 (germline): MNHEY, SVGEGT. DNA of the CDR3: TGTGCCAGCAGTTACTCGAACGTCCAGACAGATACGCAGTATTTT. It yields the protein CASSYSNVQTDTQYF.

This clonotype was observed at least ten times. The chain recombines TRBV12-3 or TRBV12-4 with TRBJ1-2; 7 nucleotides agree with TRBD1. CDR3 length: 15 residues. J was trimmed by 8 bases and V by 4 bases; bases with no gene match: 13. The CDR3 protein is CASSSTPGGRNGYTF. CDR3 nucleotides: TGTGCCAGCAGTTCCACCCCAGGGGGGCGGAACGGCTACACCTTC.

This clonotype was observed at least ten times. The rearrangement uses TRBV7-9 and TRBJ2-1, with 8 bases fitting TRBD2. Germline lookup yields CDR1 SEHNR and CDR2 FQNEAQ (reference sequence). The CDR3 sequence is 13 residues long. J lost 5 bases, V lost 8 bases, and 5 bases had no gene match. The chain's CDR3 is CASRLASNNEQFF. CDR3 nucleotide sequence: TGTGCCAGCCGACTAGCGAGTAACAATGAGCAGTTCTTC.

Concerning this clonotype: This may be a read error: a much more frequent sequence differs by one nucleotide. The V gene is TRBV6-5, the J gene TRBJ1-1; D is unresolved. CDR3 length: 14 amino acids. Per the germline V gene, CDR1 is MNHEY and CDR2 is SVGAGI. CDR3 sequence reads: CASRADGQWTEAIF. CDR3 nucleotide sequence: TGTGCCAGCAGGGCCGACGGGCAATGGACTGAAGCTATCTTT.

This clonotype appeared many times. This chain connects TRBV7-2 to TRBJ2-3; D not resolved. This CDR3 is built from 16 residues. Germline lookup yields CDR1 SGHTA and CDR2 FQGNSA. Trimming took 3 bases from V and 0 from J, leaving 13 bases between them. Here the CDR3 DNA reads TGTGCCAGCAGCTTGGGCCGCCAGACTAGCACAGATACGCAGTATTTT. Its protein product is CASSLGRQTSTDTQYF.

V usage is TRBV5-1 and J usage is TRBJ2-2, with 8 bases fitting TRBD2. Germline trimming cut 0 bases from V and 6 bases from J; bases unmatched to any gene: 4. Germline assignment: CDR1 SGHRS and CDR2 YFSETQ. CDR3 length: 15 amino acids. Here the CDR3 reads CASSLGGGPAGELFF. The CDR3 DNA reads as TGCGCCAGCAGCTTGGGCGGGGGGCCCGCCGGGGAGCTGTTTTTT. Together with reference TRBV5-1 and TRBJ2-2, the CDR3 gives the full variable domain: KAGVTQTPRYLIKTRGQQVTLSCSPISGHRSVSWYQQTPGQGLQFLFEYFSETQRNKGNFPGRFSGRQFSNSRSEMNVSTLELGDSALYLCASSLGGGPAGELFFGEGSRLTVL.

This clonotype was counted many times. The gene calls are TRBV28 and TRBJ2-1; 11 positions match TRBD2. The CDR3 has 15 amino acids. V trimming: 2 bases; J trimming: 8 bases; junction bases outside the gene matches: 5. Looked up from germline, CDR1 is MDHEN and CDR2 is SYDVKM. The CDR3 region has the DNA TGTGCCAGCAGTTTAGAGACTAGCGGGACCTATGAGCAGTTCTTC. It codes for CASSLETSGTYEQFF.

The V call is TRBV28, the J call TRBJ1-6; TRBD1 matches at 10 bases. With 6 bases clipped from V and 9 bases from J, the junction kept 2 bases outside the gene matches. The germline CDR1 and CDR2 sequences are MDHEN and SYDVKM. The length of the CDR3 is 13 residues. The CDR3 protein is CASRGQGLSPLHF. The CDR3 nucleotides read TGTGCCAGCAGGGGACAGGGGCTTTCACCCCTCCACTTT.

This clonotype was counted a few times. The rearrangement uses TRBV29-1 and TRBJ1-4, with TRBD1 matching over 8 bases. From germline, CDR1 is SQVTM and CDR2 ANQGSEA. The J segment lost 5 bases and the V segment lost 5 bases, leaving 1 base of the junction unmatched. The CDR3 loop spans 12 amino acids. The CDR3 DNA follows: TGCAGCGTTAGGACAGGGAATGAAAAACTGTTTTTT. Residues: CSVRTGNEKLFF.

This clonotype was seen repeatedly, ten times or more. The rearrangement joins TRBV5-1 to TRBJ1-5; D unresolved. The V end was cut by 4 bases, the J end by 3 bases, with 2 bases between. This CDR3 spans 11 amino acids. The germline V gene encodes CDR1 SGHRS and CDR2 YFSETQ. The CDR3 here is CASSANQPQHF. CDR3 coding DNA: TGCGCCAGCAGCGCCAATCAGCCCCAGCATTTT.

There are a few counts of this clonotype. V gene TRBV6-2 or TRBV6-3 combines with J gene TRBJ2-1, with 15 bases fitting TRBD2. The V segment lost 7 bases and the J segment 9 bases; nucleotides outside the gene matches: 4. There are 14 residues in the CDR3. CDR1 and CDR2 from the germline V gene are MNHEY and SVGEGT. The CDR3 here is CASITGLAGGEQFF. DNA for the CDR3: TGTGCCAGCATTACGGGACTAGCGGGAGGTGAGCAGTTCTTC.

This clonotype was recorded many times. The chain links TRBV12-3 or TRBV12-4 to TRBJ2-5; TRBD2 matches 8 bases. V gave up 7 bases and J gave up 5 bases; unmatched junction bases: 12. The CDR3 spans 15 residues. The CDR3 loop is CASTFSGRADETQYF. The DNA for the CDR3 is TGTGCCAGCACCTTCTCCGGGAGGGCCGATGAGACCCAGTACTTC.

Only a few counts were recorded for this clonotype. The rearrangement joins TRBV24-1 to TRBJ2-2, with 8 positions matching TRBD2. This CDR3 has 18 residues. V was clipped by 0 bases and J by 2 bases; unmatched bases: 7. Germline V gene sequence: CDR1 KGHDR, CDR2 SFDVKD. CDR3 loop: CATSDLGGGRPNTGELFF. The CDR3 DNA reads as TGTGCCACCAGTGATTTGGGTGGCGGGAGGCCAAACACCGGGGAGCTGTTTTTT.

The genes are TRBV6-5 and TRBJ1-1; a weak D match, TRBD1 (5 bases). Germline V gene lookup returns CDR1 MNHEY and CDR2 SVGAGI. The CDR3 has 12 amino acids. V gave up 10 bases and J gave up 1 base, with 10 bases separating them. Here the CDR3 reads CATGIPNTEAFF. CDR3 coding DNA: TGTGCCACAGGGATCCCGAACACTGAAGCTTTCTTT.

The V gene is TRBV6-2 or TRBV6-3, the J gene TRBJ1-2, with D tentatively TRBD1 (5 bases). The CDR3 is 12 residues long. Germline V CDR1 and CDR2: MNHEY, SVGEGT. Trimming removed 9 bases at V and 9 bases at J, with 17 bases between. The CDR3 here is CASYGGGYSYTF. As DNA, the CDR3 is TGTGCCAGTTACGGCGGGGGATATAGCTACACCTTC.

This clonotype was counted at least ten times. The CDR3 here is CASSQEGQGFYGYTF. CDR3 DNA sequence: TGTGCCAGCAGCCAAGAGGGACAGGGATTCTATGGCTACACCTTC. The chain couples TRBV14 to TRBJ1-2, with 9 bases aligning to TRBD1. The trim removed 0 bases at V and 4 bases at J, leaving 3 bases unmatched. This CDR3 is 15 amino acids long. Per germline, CDR1 SGHDN and CDR2 FVKESK.

This clonotype was recorded at least ten times. The rearrangement uses TRBV3-1 and TRBJ1-3; D is ambiguous. CDR1 LGHDT and CDR2 YNNKEL come from the germline V gene (reference sequence). V was trimmed by 3 bases and J by 0 bases, leaving 6 bases between them. The CDR3 totals 14 residues. The CDR3, as DNA: TGTGCCAGCAGCCAGAGGAGCTCTGGAAACACCATATATTTT. This gives the protein CASSQRSSGNTIYF.

This clonotype was seen more than once but under ten times. The rearrangement links TRBV7-9 to TRBJ2-1, with D perhaps assigned TRBD1 or TRBD2 (6 bases each). There are 16 residues in the CDR3. The germline gives CDR1 SEHNR, CDR2 FQNEAQ (reference sequence). V dropped 1 base and J dropped 5 bases, with 15 bases sitting between them. CDR3: CASSLEGGLPHNEQFF. CDR3 DNA: TGTGCCAGCAGCTTAGAAGGGGGGCTACCACACAATGAGCAGTTCTTC.

There are a few counts of this clonotype. The CDR3 DNA reads as TGTGCCAGCAGGCCCGCTAGCGGGGGCGAGCAGTACTTC. Its protein is CASRPASGGEQYF. This sequence joins TRBV7-2 and TRBJ2-7; 10 bases are a match to TRBD2. Germline values: CDR1 SGHTA, CDR2 FQGNSA. J lost 6 bases, V lost 6 bases, and 5 bases had no gene match. The CDR3 is 13 amino acids.

The J gene is TRBJ1-1, the V gene TRBV4-2; D perhaps matches TRBD1 (6 bases). The CDR3 sequence is 14 residues long. Germline V gene lookup returns CDR1 LGHNA and CDR2 YNFKEQ. The ends were cut back, 4 bases at V and 1 base at J, with 10 bases in the middle. DNA for the CDR3: TGTGCCAGCAGCCCGGGACAACGGAACACTGAAGCTTTCTTT. It is translated as CASSPGQRNTEAFF.

This clonotype came up many times. The genes are TRBV12-5 and TRBJ2-1, with D perhaps TRBD2 (6 bases). Germline-derived CDR1 and CDR2 are LGHNT and FRNRAP. The ends were cut back, 0 bases at V and 8 bases at J, with 14 bases in the middle. The CDR3 extends over 15 amino acids. The CDR3 protein is CASGLVPGLSHEQFF. Written as DNA, the CDR3 is TGTGCTAGTGGTTTGGTACCGGGACTCTCCCATGAGCAGTTCTTC.

This clonotype was observed at least ten times. This chain connects TRBV12-3 or TRBV12-4 to TRBJ2-4; TRBD2 is a possible D gene (6 bases). Trimming shortened V by 5 bases and J by 7 bases, and 12 bases separated the two germline ends. The CDR3 consists of 13 residues. CDR3 sequence (DNA): TGTGCCAGCAGTGCTGGACGGGGGAACATTCAGTACTTC. Protein: CASSAGRGNIQYF.

This clonotype was found many times. This sequence joins TRBV27 and TRBJ2-1, with 8 bases aligning to TRBD1. Trimming took 6 bases from V and 9 from J; bases not matched to a gene: 7. The V gene's germline CDR1 is MNHEY and CDR2 SMNVEV (reference sequence). The CDR3 loop spans 13 amino acids. This CDR3 is CASREGQGGEQFF. DNA for the CDR3: TGTGCCAGCAGGGAAGGACAGGGCGGTGAGCAGTTCTTC.

The rearrangement links TRBV21-1 to TRBJ2-1; the listed D gene, TRBD2, was not tested against the DNA. TRBV21-1 counts as a pseudogene. This CDR3 region has 19 residues. CDR3 bases: TGTGCCAGCAGCCCCCCGCCGGCCCGACTAGCTCCAATAAACAATGAGCAGTTCTTC. Translated: CASSPPPARLAPINNEQFF.

This clonotype was observed at least ten times. V is TRBV3-1 and J is TRBJ1-2, with 8 bases that match TRBD1. J was trimmed by 4 bases and V by 3 bases; bases with no gene match: 4. Germline V gene sequence: CDR1 LGHDT, CDR2 YNNKEL (reference sequence). The CDR3 has 14 amino acids. CDR3 bases: TGTGCCAGCAGCCACCAGGGGGCCGCCTATGGCTACACCTTC. Its protein product is CASSHQGAAYGYTF.

This clonotype was seen ten or more times. This chain joins TRBV6-5 and TRBJ1-2; 12 positions agree with TRBD1. The CDR3 runs to 15 residues. Germline V gene data show CDR1 as MNHEY and CDR2 as SVGAGI. V lost 6 bases to trimming and J lost 4 bases; unmatched junction nucleotides: 6. The CDR3 is CASSTGTGGLYGYTF. DNA of the CDR3: TGTGCCAGCAGCACCGGGACAGGGGGCCTCTATGGCTACACCTTC.